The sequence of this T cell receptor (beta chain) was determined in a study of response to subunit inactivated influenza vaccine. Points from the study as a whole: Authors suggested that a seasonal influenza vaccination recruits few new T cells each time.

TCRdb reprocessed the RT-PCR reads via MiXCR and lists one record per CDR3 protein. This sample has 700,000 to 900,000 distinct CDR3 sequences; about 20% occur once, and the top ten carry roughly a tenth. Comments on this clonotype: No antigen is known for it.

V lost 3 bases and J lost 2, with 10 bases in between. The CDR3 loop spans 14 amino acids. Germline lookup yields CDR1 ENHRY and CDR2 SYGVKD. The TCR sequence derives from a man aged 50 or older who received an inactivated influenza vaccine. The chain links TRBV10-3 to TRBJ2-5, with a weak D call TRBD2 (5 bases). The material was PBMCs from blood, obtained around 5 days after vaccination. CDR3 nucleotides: TGTGCCATCAGTGATGAGGGCTCACAAGAGACCCAGTACTTC. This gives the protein CAISDEGSQETQYF.